The 16 T cell receptor beta chains below come from one sample, sequenced in a study of CD8+CD57+ T cells in acquired aplastic anemia. Genomic DNA constituted the template upon which TCR beta VDJ and CDR3 profiling was performed. Each CDR3 protein is one row after TCRdb ran MiXCR on the reads. The profile covers 150,000 to 200,000 distinct CDR3 sequences, with approximately 49% appearing a single time and under 3% taken by the ten largest. The sample was sorted CD4+, CD8+, or CD8+CD57+ T cells (not recorded which) from PBMCs. The receptors were sampled from a human donor in good health.

This clonotype was picked up many times. The CDR3: CASSQVGKLSSSPLHF. In DNA, the CDR3 is TGTGCCAGCAGCCAAGTAGGGAAACTAAGTAGTTCACCCCTCCACTTT. The V and J genes are TRBV14 and TRBJ1-6; D gene unclear. Germline assignment: CDR1 SGHDN and CDR2 FVKESK. This CDR3 contains 16 residues. V lost 1 base and J lost 9, with 16 bases in between.

The genes are TRBV5-6 and TRBJ1-1; 7 nucleotides match TRBD1. The germline V gene encodes CDR1 SGHDT and CDR2 YYEEEE. With V trimmed by 0 bases and J by 6 bases, 11 bases remained unmatched. The CDR3 totals 16 residues. CDR3 in amino acids: CASSLDTGDQSAEAFF. CDR3 DNA sequence: TGTGCCAGCAGCTTGGACACAGGGGACCAATCCGCTGAAGCTTTCTTT.

Only a few counts were recorded for this clonotype. The genes are TRBV20-1 and TRBJ2-5; D gene uncertain. Germline-derived CDR1 and CDR2 are DFQATT and SNEGSKA (reference sequence). The ends were cut back, 3 bases at V and 0 bases at J, with 5 bases in the middle. The CDR3 consists of 12 residues. CDR3 DNA: TGCAGTGCTAGGTCTCACCAAGAGACCCAGTACTTC. Encoded protein: CSARSHQETQYF.

This chain uses TRBV10-2 with TRBJ2-7; D is perhaps TRBD1 (7 bases). Per germline, CDR1 WSHSY and CDR2 SAAADI. The V end lost 7 bases, the J end lost 0 bases, and 16 bases lay between the germline ends. There are 15 residues in the CDR3. The CDR3 region is CASKEGAKGSYEQYF. CDR3 nucleotides: TGCGCCAGCAAGGAGGGGGCAAAGGGCTCCTACGAGCAGTACTTC.

Many counts were recorded for this clonotype. The chain employs TRBV5-1 and TRBJ2-6; D is perhaps TRBD1 (5 bases). V was cut by 1 base and J by 0 bases, with 11 bases left in between. Germline V gives CDR1 SGHRS, CDR2 YFSETQ. The CDR3 covers 17 residues. The CDR3 sequence is CASSLQGLSSGANVLTF. CDR3 DNA sequence: TGCGCCAGCAGCTTGCAGGGTTTAAGCTCTGGGGCCAACGTCCTGACTTTC.

Details on this clonotype: A read error may account for a junction end that differs from germline. The J gene is TRBJ1-1, the V gene TRBV12-3 or TRBV12-4; D remains unclear. CDR3 length equals 14 residues. The CDR3: CASSLRHMNTEAFF. The CDR3 DNA sequence: TGTGCCAGCAGTTTACGACATATGAATACTGAAGCTTTCTTT.

This chain connects TRBV2 to TRBJ1-1; TRBD1 might be the D (6 bases). CDR3 length equals 13 residues. In germline, CDR1 is SNHLY, CDR2 FYNNEI. Trimming removed 6 bases at V and 4 bases at J, with 12 bases between. CDR3 coding DNA: TGTGCCAGCAGCGGGACACGGGTCACTGAAGCTTTCTTT. Protein sequence: CASSGTRVTEAFF.

On this clonotype: A much more abundant neighbour one base away suggests this may be a read error. The final CDR3 position lacks the conserved phenylalanine or tryptophan, pointing to a likely read error. The chain joins TRBV5-5 to TRBJ2-7, with TRBD1 matching over 7 bases. The CDR3 has 15 amino acids. After removal of 4 bases from V and 4 bases from J, the junction contained 11 bases not matched to a gene. CDR1 is SGHKS, CDR2 YYEKEE, per germline (reference sequence). The CDR3 reads CASSRVGTADYEQYL. CDR3 nucleotide sequence: TGTGCCAGCAGCCGAGTCGGGACAGCAGATTACGAGCAGTACCTC.

V usage is TRBV24-1 and J usage is TRBJ2-7; the match to TRBD1 covers 8 bases. CDR3 length: 14 residues. Germline lookup yields CDR1 KGHDR and CDR2 SFDVKD. The ends lost 2 bases at V and 5 bases at J; junction bases unmatched: 4. The CDR3 loop reads CATSDSGTGNEQYF. The CDR3 DNA sequence: TGTGCCACCAGTGATTCCGGGACAGGCAACGAGCAGTACTTC.

This clonotype is a singleton in its sample. J is TRBJ1-6 and V is TRBV25-1; TRBD1 aligns across 7 bases. V was clipped by 6 bases and J by 10 bases; unmatched bases: 18. This CDR3 region has 17 residues. Germline V gene data show CDR1 as MGHDK and CDR2 as SYGVNS. CDR3 bases: TGTGCCAGCAGGGACCCGGGACAGACACTTCCAGGATCACCCCTCCACTTT. Translation: CASRDPGQTLPGSPLHF.

This clonotype showed up many times. The chain combines TRBV12-3 or TRBV12-4 with TRBJ1-1; 10 nucleotides agree with TRBD1. The CDR3 runs to 14 residues. Unmatched junction bases numbered 7, after V lost 6 bases and J lost 6 bases. This CDR3 reads CASSRQGAISEAFF. Written as DNA, the CDR3 is TGTGCCAGCAGCAGACAGGGGGCAATCTCTGAAGCTTTCTTT.

This clonotype was found many times. The V call is TRBV28, the J call TRBJ2-3, with a weak D call TRBD2 (5 bases). The CDR3 runs to 15 residues. Germline values: CDR1 MDHEN, CDR2 SYDVKM. Trimming took off 6 bases at V and 2 bases at J, with 15 bases between the two ends. CDR3 coding DNA: TGTGCCAGCAGACTAGACTTAACCTCCACAGATACGCAGTATTTT. Translated, it gives CASRLDLTSTDTQYF.

The sample holds many counts of this clonotype. The V and J genes are TRBV20-1 and TRBJ1-2, with D possibly matching TRBD1 (5 bases). Germline CDR1 is DFQATT and CDR2 is SNEGSKA (reference sequence). The CDR3 consists of 15 residues. V was clipped by 6 bases and J by 4 bases, with 21 bases between them. The CDR3 coding sequence is TGCAGTGCGCCTCTTCGTGCGGGACTACCCTATGGCTACACCTTC. It encodes CSAPLRAGLPYGYTF.

This clonotype showed up many times. The J gene is TRBJ2-7, the V gene TRBV24-1; 16 bases match TRBD2. CDR1 is KGHDR and CDR2 is SFDVKD in the germline V gene. The junction had 8 bases not matched to a gene; V was cut back by 4 bases and J by 3 bases. CDR3 length equals 18 residues. Here the CDR3 DNA reads TGTGCCACCAGTGACTCAGGGACTAGCGGGAGGGCCGGCTACGAGCAGTACTTC. Protein product: CATSDSGTSGRAGYEQYF.

This clonotype was counted at least ten times. The genes are TRBV5-1 and TRBJ1-5; D might be TRBD1 (6 bases). This CDR3 contains 18 residues. Germline assignment: CDR1 SGHRS and CDR2 YFSETQ. V lost 4 bases and J 0 bases, leaving 20 bases between the germline ends. In DNA form, the CDR3 reads TGCGCCAGCAGCGGTCAGGGGCCGTCCAGGTATAGCAATCAGCCCCAGCATTTT. Its protein product is CASSGQGPSRYSNQPQHF.

There are a few counts of this clonotype. This chain joins TRBV25-1 and TRBJ1-1; D remains ambiguous. Trimming removed 4 bases from V and 0 bases from J, with 12 bases in between. The CDR3 consists of 15 residues. CDR1 MGHDK and CDR2 SYGVNS come from the germline V gene. CDR3 amino acids: CASSVADTMNTEAFF. The CDR3 DNA follows: TGTGCCAGCAGTGTGGCAGACACCATGAACACTGAAGCTTTCTTT.